Described below is a single T cell receptor (beta chain) sequence and its context. Its antigen is unknown. The input lacks base qualities; no much larger clone sits a single base away. The sample belongs to a study of post-analysis software for immune sequencing data (dated by TCRdb to the mid-2010s). Regarding the complete study: The recorded disease courses included relapsing-remitting, secondary progressive and progressive-relapsing multiple sclerosis, and some patients had no subtype annotation. The multiple sclerosis patient repertoires were compared with about a dozen previously published healthy control repertoires from donors aged roughly 6 to 25 years. A subset of samples was prepared in parallel using single-end sample barcoding, then pooled and co-amplified after Illumina adapter ligation. Here is what the overall study found, with its caveats: Direct clustering with F measure revealed strong co-clustering of samples prepared in the same batch, which led to a batch-effect correction. The control group was slightly older than the multiple sclerosis patient group. Patients showed significantly higher frequencies than controls for roughly 5 TRBV segments, among them TRBV5-6, TRBV5-1 and TRBV20-1. Compared with controls, multiple sclerosis patients had significantly lower normalized Chao1 diversity, a finding suggesting substantial peripheral T-cell clonal expansion.

To demonstrate the VDJtools post-analysis software, TCR beta repertoires were profiled from the peripheral blood of more than 10 young patients with multiple sclerosis. The multiple sclerosis patients were children and adolescents ranging in age from roughly 6 to 16 years. Library generation was performed with PCR. These reads were obtained on an Illumina HiSeq 2500. To reduce PCR and sequencing biases, unique molecular identifiers were incorporated into the TCR beta cDNA libraries. Some 500,000 cDNA molecules were obtained for every 1 to 10 million input T cells, so each molecule roughly corresponded to one T cell. Patient libraries were prepared and sequenced with the same protocol used for the earlier healthy control dataset. Within a given batch, samples were prepared together, multiplexed and sequenced on the same HiSeq lane. Regarding the original processing steps: MIGEC was used to process the raw barcoded reads, and molecular identifier groups with only a single read were discarded before consensus assembly and CDR3 extraction. Clonotype tables were post-analysed with VDJtools, normalizing diversity by down-sampling all datasets to the smallest sample size. Repertoire overlap clustering matched CDR3 amino acid but not nucleotide sequences to correct batch-related cross-sample contamination. TCRdb reanalyzed the raw reads on its own, using fastp at Q25 for trimming and MiXCR for clone calling, and kept in-frame beta chains. Identical CDR3 protein sequences are pooled into one entry, listed with their most common genes and DNA. The V and J calls, along with clone size, are taken from TCRdb and not from the paper's own processing. The table for this sample lists about half a million distinct CDR3 sequences; 45% of them were counted only once. The ten largest clones represent about an eighth of the sample.

The CDR3 measures 15 amino acids from cysteine to phenylalanine. Only the CDR3 DNA is retained, 45 bases long and in frame from the first base. CDR1 and CDR2, per the germline V gene, are SGHVS and FNYEAQ. The sequence joins TRBV7-6 to TRBJ2-4, with 7 bases in between that match TRBD1. The better agreement between TRBJ2-7 and the DNA end casts doubt on the J call. Sequenced: blood. The sequence derives from a girl aged 5 to 17 with multiple sclerosis. The nucleotide sequence is TGTGCCAGCAGCCCTAAGGGTCCAGGGGGCTACGAGCAGTACTTC. Its translation reads: CASSPKGPGGYEQYF.